This T cell receptor (beta chain) appears in the sequencing data of a study of vaccination effects on CD4 cells after COVID-19. At the level of the study: Everyone in the study got two shots of either the BNT162b2 or mRNA-1273 vaccine. Study observations and caveats: Clones arising from infection and from vaccination showed marked clonal contraction late after vaccination.

Some clones are missing from TCRdb's copy, which holds only in-frame ones; the method was immunoSEQ multiplex PCR. The sample contains about 36,000 clones, about two thirds of which appear only once. In regard to this clone: Its antigen is currently unknown.

Peptide-pool stimulation followed by sequencing identified expanded antigen-specific CD4+ clonotypes in the ViraFEST assay. After roughly ten days in culture, the CD4+ T cells were isolated. The infection with SARS-CoV-2 (confirmed by PCR) occurred in this person between March and December 2020. The authors exchanged half the medium for IL-2 medium on days 3 and 7. The V end lost 4 bases, the J end lost 5 bases, and 9 bases lay between the germline ends. This CDR3 is 12 amino acids long. The sequenced sample was CD4+ T cells from PBMCs cultured with HCoV-NL63 spike peptides, obtained before COVID-19 vaccination. The clonotype was recovered from a human donor who had a prior SARS-CoV-2 infection. The chain recombines TRBV12-3 or TRBV12-4 with TRBJ2-7; maybe TRBD2 (6 bases). For the CDR3, the DNA is TGTGCCAGCAGTTCCGGGAGCCACGAGCAGTACTTC. Protein: CASSSGSHEQYF.